One TCR beta chain is described in this entry. This specimen comes from a study of shared clonotypes between healthy human individuals. The CDR3 is made up of 13 amino acids. Germline V gene data show CDR1 as KGHSH and CDR2 as LQKENI. The V gene end was trimmed by 5 bases and the J gene end by 9 bases; junction bases not matched to a gene: 6. Assay used: immunoSEQ multiplex PCR; TCRdb lists only in-frame clones, some missing. The sample has fewer than 850,000 clones, about 92% seen once. The TCR comes from a man between 18 and 35 years old in good health. Some clones in this sample may be carry-over from other donors' samples. The V gene is TRBV18, the J gene TRBJ2-1; TRBD1 agrees at 8 bases. The sequenced sample was memory CD8+ T cells from PBMCs. Subset reported: CD45RO+ cells pooled with CCR7-negative TemRA cells. Here the CDR3 DNA reads TGTGCCAGCTCAGGGGGACAGGAGATTGAGCAGTTCTTC. Protein product: CASSGGQEIEQFF.